The entry below gives a single T cell receptor (beta chain) sequence along with its context. The target antigen is unknown. The data stem from a study of post-analysis software for immune sequencing data. The overall study: As for disease course, relapsing-remitting, secondary progressive and progressive-relapsing multiple sclerosis were all included. Study-wide results and limits: Higher frequency in patients than in controls was seen for several TRBV segments, with TRBV5-6, TRBV5-1 and TRBV20-1 among them. Batch-mates among the samples co-clustered strongly by F measure.

Unique molecular identifiers were carried by the TCR beta cDNA libraries. TCRdb fed the PCR reads into MiXCR, producing one record per CDR3 protein. The sample lists hundreds of thousands of distinct CDR3 sequences, roughly 29% occurring once. Germline V gene sequence: CDR1 LGHNA, CDR2 YNFKEQ. The CDR3 length is 16 residues. The V gene is TRBV4-2, the J gene TRBJ2-7, with D maybe TRBD2 (5 bases). The J call may be in error: the DNA end matches TRBJ2-5 better. This receptor was identified in a girl aged 5-17 years with multiple sclerosis. Sequenced sample: blood. This CDR3 reads CASSQDRAAGAGTQYF. CDR3 coding DNA: TGTGCCAGCAGCCAAGATCGCGCTGCCGGCGCGGGGACCCAGTACTTC.